Each of the 30 T cell receptor beta chains below was sequenced from the same sample in a study of CD8+ T cells in alopecia areata. Treatment defined: oral pan-JAK inhibitor, 5-10 mg twice daily. Once RNA had been extracted, it was reverse transcribed into cDNA to act as the sequencing template. Data came from immunoSEQ multiplex PCR; TCRdb stores just in-frame clones and leaves some out. The sample has under 150,000 clones, 50% to 55% seen once; the top ten hold 0.46%. The source material was CD4+ T cells sorted from blood, sampled at week 4, from a patient treated with tofacitinib. These receptors were obtained from a human donor with alopecia areata.

CDR3 in amino acids: CASSPTLEQYF. CDR3 nucleotide sequence: TGTGCCAGCAGCCCCACTCTCGAGCAGTACTTC. V is TRBV27 and J is TRBJ2-7, with no clear D. The CDR3 totals 11 residues. The V end lost 6 bases, the J end lost 6 bases, and 9 bases lay between the germline ends. Looked up from germline, CDR1 is MNHEY and CDR2 is SMNVEV (reference sequence).

This clone has a handful of counts. In the same sample, other DNA sequences code for this CDR3. The V and J genes are TRBV7-9 and TRBJ1-2; perhaps TRBD1 as D (6 bases). V was cut by 1 base and J by 3 bases, with 6 bases left in between. This CDR3 has 13 amino acids. Germline V lookup: CDR1 SEHNR, CDR2 FQNEAQ (reference sequence). The CDR3 is CASSLGTDYGYTF. DNA for the CDR3: TGTGCCAGCAGCTTAGGGACAGACTATGGCTACACCTTC. The entire variable domain, with the rest obtained from reference TRBV7-9 and TRBJ1-2, is as follows: DTGVSQNPRHKITKRGQNVTFRCDPISEHNRLYWYRQTLGQGPEFLTYFQNEAQLEKSRLLSDRFSAERPKGSFSTLEIQRTEQGDSAMYLCASSLGTDYGYTFGSGTRLTVV.

V gene TRBV6-5 combines with J gene TRBJ1-1; D gene unclear. The CDR3 has 14 amino acids. Germline CDR1 is MNHEY and CDR2 is SVGAGI. V was trimmed by 3 bases and J by 0 bases, leaving 8 bases between them. CDR3 amino acids: CASSYGVMNTEAFF. CDR3 sequence (DNA): TGTGCCAGCAGTTATGGGGTAATGAACACTGAAGCTTTCTTT.

The J gene is TRBJ2-1, the V gene TRBV9; TRBD2 agrees at 11 bases. The germline V gene encodes CDR1 SGDLS and CDR2 YYNGEE. The CDR3 has 14 amino acids. With 4 bases clipped from V and 10 bases from J, the junction kept 7 bases outside the gene matches. The CDR3 DNA reads as TGTGCCAGCAGCTTAGCGGGAGGGCCCAGGGAGCAGTTCTTC. Protein product: CASSLAGGPREQFF.

The rearrangement links TRBV15 to TRBJ1-2; the match to TRBD1 covers 8 bases. The germline CDR1 and CDR2 sequences are LNHNV and YYDKDF (reference sequence). The CDR3 is 14 residues long. With 2 bases clipped from V and 8 bases from J, the junction kept 7 bases outside the gene matches. In DNA, the CDR3 is TGTGCCACCAGCAGATCCACAGGGGGACGAGGCTACACCTTC. It yields the protein CATSRSTGGRGYTF.

The sample holds a few counts of this clone. J is TRBJ2-3 and V is TRBV29-1; 12 bases are a match to TRBD2. The CDR3 totals 13 residues. J gave up 4 bases and V 6 bases, and 2 bases lay outside the gene matches. Germline CDR1 SQVTM, CDR2 ANQGSEA. CDR3 sequence reads: CSVTSGSADTQYF. The DNA for the CDR3 is TGCAGCGTGACTAGCGGGAGTGCAGATACGCAGTATTTT.

The sample holds a few counts of this clone. The chain has TRBV5-1 and TRBJ1-6; D is uncertain. V gave up 0 bases and J gave up 7 bases, with 11 bases separating them. The CDR3 contains 15 residues. Germline assignment: CDR1 SGHRS and CDR2 YFSETQ. The CDR3 sequence is CASSLDGRENSPLHF. CDR3 nucleotides: TGCGCCAGCAGCTTGGACGGGAGGGAGAATTCACCCCTCCACTTT.

The chain joins TRBV27 to TRBJ2-1; 11 bases line up with TRBD2. The germline CDR1 and CDR2 sequences are MNHEY and SMNVEV (reference sequence). The V segment lost 0 bases and the J segment 4 bases; nucleotides outside the gene matches: 2. The CDR3 has 16 amino acids. As DNA, the CDR3 is TGTGCCAGCAGTTTATCGGGACTAGCGGCATACAATGAGCAGTTCTTC. This codes for CASSLSGLAAYNEQFF.

This chain joins TRBV29-1 and TRBJ2-5; D gene ambiguous. The CDR3 has 13 residues. With 6 bases removed from V and 2 bases from J, the gap between germline ends came to 13 bases. Germline CDR1 and CDR2: SQVTM and ANQGSEA. CDR3 residues: CSVGRVQQETQYF. The CDR3 DNA follows: TGCAGCGTCGGACGGGTACAGCAAGAGACCCAGTACTTC.

The gene calls are TRBV7-9 and TRBJ2-3; D remains unclear. V gave up 2 bases and J gave up 6 bases, with 6 bases separating them. This CDR3 contains 12 residues. Germline CDR1 is SEHNR and CDR2 is FQNEAQ (reference sequence). The CDR3 is CASSLTEDTQYF. In DNA form, the CDR3 reads TGTGCCAGCAGCTTAACCGAGGATACGCAGTATTTT.

V and J are TRBV12-5 and TRBJ2-5, with D possibly TRBD1 on 5 matching bases. CDR3 length: 18 amino acids. V was pared by 0 bases and J by 1 base, with 18 bases between. Germline V gene lookup returns CDR1 LGHNT and CDR2 FRNRAP. The CDR3 is CASGLVRTARAFQETQYF. The CDR3 region has the DNA TGTGCTAGTGGTTTGGTACGCACCGCCAGGGCCTTCCAAGAGACCCAGTACTTC.

This sequence joins TRBV29-1 and TRBJ2-3; no clear D. Looked up from germline, CDR1 is SQVTM and CDR2 is ANQGSEA. The V gene lost 4 bases and the J gene lost 8 bases, with 22 bases spanning the gap. The CDR3 sequence is 15 residues long. The DNA of the CDR3 is TGCAGCGTTGCCCTCCTCGAACAACCTCGCTCTACGCAGTATTTT. It encodes CSVALLEQPRSTQYF.

The rearrangement uses TRBV18 and TRBJ1-2; no clear D gene. Germline V gene sequence: CDR1 KGHSH, CDR2 LQKENI. The CDR3 consists of 13 residues. Deletions cut 8 bases from V and 2 bases from J, with 12 bases between. CDR3 sequence reads: CASTDTENYGYTF. In DNA form, the CDR3 reads TGTGCCAGCACCGACACAGAAAACTATGGCTACACCTTC.

The genes are TRBV6-5 and TRBJ2-7, with TRBD2 identical over 9 bases. J gave up 3 bases and V 7 bases, and 1 base lay outside the gene matches. The CDR3 contains 12 residues. From germline, CDR1 is MNHEY and CDR2 SVGAGI. The CDR3 is CASTSGIYEQYF. DNA for the CDR3: TGTGCCAGCACTAGCGGGATCTACGAGCAGTACTTC.

CDR3 nucleotide sequence: TGCAGCGTTGTGGACTTTGTAGCCAAAAACATTCAGTACTTC. Protein sequence: CSVVDFVAKNIQYF. The V gene is TRBV29-1, the J gene TRBJ2-4; tentative D call: TRBD2 (5 bases). Germline CDR1 and CDR2: SQVTM and ANQGSEA. V lost 4 bases to trimming and J lost 0 bases, with 10 bases between them. The CDR3 loop spans 14 amino acids.

In its sample, this clone was seen once. The chain uses TRBV4-1 and TRBJ1-5; D is ambiguous. V was trimmed by 0 bases and J by 4 bases, leaving 10 bases between them. The germline gives CDR1 MGHRA, CDR2 YSYEKL. This CDR3 region has 15 residues. The CDR3 nucleotides read TGCGCCAGCAGCCAAGAGGGCCAGAGAAATCAGCCCCAGCATTTT. It yields the protein CASSQEGQRNQPQHF.

The V and J genes are TRBV5-6 and TRBJ2-2; perhaps TRBD2 as D (6 bases). Trimming left V 1 base short and J 4 bases short, with 11 bases between. CDR3 length: 15 amino acids. Germline-derived CDR1 and CDR2 are SGHDT and YYEEEE. The CDR3 sequence: CASSLWGLVTGELFF. CDR3 bases: TGTGCCAGCAGCTTGTGGGGACTCGTCACCGGGGAGCTGTTTTTT. The whole variable domain, filled in from reference TRBV5-6 and TRBJ2-2, reads DAGVTQSPTHLIKTRGQQVTLRCSPKSGHDTVSWYQQALGQGPQFIFQYYEEEERQRGNFPDRFSGHQFPNYSSELNVNALLLGDSALYLCASSLWGLVTGELFFGEGSRLTVL.

In this sample, this clone turned up once. CDR3: CAWMGRREAFF. Written as DNA, the CDR3 is TGTGCCTGGATGGGACGGAGAGAAGCTTTCTTT. The chain recombines TRBV30 with TRBJ1-1; tentatively, D is TRBD1 (5 bases). The CDR3 is made up of 11 amino acids. The V end was cut by 4 bases, the J end by 8 bases, with 11 bases between. The germline V gene has CDR1 GTSNPN and CDR2 SVGIG (reference sequence). The entire variable domain, with the rest obtained from reference TRBV30 and TRBJ1-1, is as follows: SQTIHQWPATLVQPVGSPLSLECTVEGTSNPNLYWYRQAAGRGLQLLFYSVGIGQISSEVPQNLSASRPQDRQFILSSKKLLLSDSGFYLCAWMGRREAFFGQGTRLTVV.

V gene TRBV6-6 combines with J gene TRBJ1-2, with D perhaps TRBD1 (5 bases). Germline V gives CDR1 MNHNY, CDR2 SVGAGI (reference sequence). V lost 6 bases to trimming and J lost 3 bases, with 11 bases between them. The CDR3 is 13 residues long. The CDR3 region is CASSRDGDYGYTF. The CDR3 DNA follows: TGTGCCAGCAGCCGGGACGGGGACTATGGCTACACCTTC.

The chain couples TRBV4-1 to TRBJ2-7; no definite D call. V was cut by 0 bases and J by 2 bases, with 8 bases left in between. Per the germline V gene, CDR1 is MGHRA and CDR2 is YSYEKL. There are 14 residues in the CDR3. CDR3 in amino acids: CASSQDPATYEQYF. The CDR3 coding sequence is TGCGCCAGCAGCCAAGATCCGGCAACCTACGAGCAGTACTTC.

This chain connects TRBV10-3 to TRBJ1-3; D uncertain. V lost 3 bases and J 4 bases, leaving 13 bases between the germline ends. The CDR3 contains 15 residues. CDR1 ENHRY and CDR2 SYGVKD come from the germline V gene. The CDR3 region has the DNA TGTGCCATCAGTGACCCACTCCCATCCGGAAACACCATATATTTT. Its translation: CAISDPLPSGNTIYF.

This clone has more than one count but fewer than ten. The rearrangement links TRBV5-1 to TRBJ1-4, with D tentatively TRBD1 (5 bases). V was trimmed by 0 bases and J by 5 bases, leaving 17 bases between them. The CDR3 has 17 residues. CDR1 and CDR2 (germline): SGHRS, YFSETQ. CDR3 DNA sequence: TGCGCCAGCAGCTTGGCATTGGGACCTACCCAGAATGAAAAACTGTTTTTT. Protein product: CASSLALGPTQNEKLFF. Filled out from reference TRBV5-1 and TRBJ1-4, the complete variable domain reads KAGVTQTPRYLIKTRGQQVTLSCSPISGHRSVSWYQQTPGQGLQFLFEYFSETQRNKGNFPGRFSGRQFSNSRSEMNVSTLELGDSALYLCASSLALGPTQNEKLFFGSGTQLSVL.

This clone was observed a few times. This chain joins TRBV27 and TRBJ2-7; D is possibly TRBD1 (6 bases). Per germline, CDR1 MNHEY and CDR2 SMNVEV (reference sequence). CDR3 size: 15 residues. Trimming pared 2 bases from V and 0 bases from J, leaving 11 bases between. The CDR3 DNA is TGTGCCAGCAGTTTAGAAGGCAGGGGCTCCTACGAGCAGTACTTC. As protein: CASSLEGRGSYEQYF.

This CDR3 is CAWSEAFF. The CDR3 DNA reads TGTGCCTGGAGTGAAGCTTTCTTT. The chain joins TRBV30 to TRBJ1-1; D not certain. V lost 1 base to trimming and J lost 9 bases, with 0 bases between them. This CDR3 contains 8 residues. Germline CDR1 GTSNPN, CDR2 SVGIG (reference sequence). Variable domain in full (rest from reference TRBV30 and TRBJ1-1): SQTIHQWPATLVQPVGSPLSLECTVEGTSNPNLYWYRQAAGRGLQLLFYSVGIGQISSEVPQNLSASRPQDRQFILSSKKLLLSDSGFYLCAWSEAFFGQGTRLTVV.

In its sample, this clone was seen a few times. The J gene is TRBJ2-4, the V gene TRBV29-1; D is perhaps TRBD1 (6 bases). The germline CDR1 and CDR2 sequences are SQVTM and ANQGSEA. V was trimmed by 1 base and J by 3 bases, leaving 13 bases between them. The CDR3 runs 15 residues. The CDR3 DNA reads TGCAGCGTTGAAGGGACAGAGAAAGACAAAAACATTCAGTACTTC. It translates to CSVEGTEKDKNIQYF. Full variable domain (outside the CDR3, taken from reference TRBV29-1 and TRBJ2-4): SAVISQKPSRDICQRGTSLTIQCQVDSQVTMMFWYRQQPGQSLTLIATANQGSEATYESGFVIDKFPISRPNLTFSTLTVSNMSPEDSSIYLCSVEGTEKDKNIQYFGAGTRLSVL.

This chain connects TRBV29-1 to TRBJ2-1; tentatively, D is TRBD2 (5 bases). Trimming stripped 4 bases from V and 4 bases from J, with 11 bases between. Germline loops: CDR1 SQVTM, CDR2 ANQGSEA. The CDR3 loop spans 13 amino acids. For the CDR3, the DNA is TGCAGCGTTGCTAGCCAGCCTTACAATGAGCAGTTCTTC. It specifies CSVASQPYNEQFF.

V and J are TRBV4-2 and TRBJ2-7, with 7 bases identical to TRBD1. CDR3 length: 16 residues. Germline values: CDR1 LGHNA, CDR2 YNFKEQ. V lost 0 bases and J lost 4; bases outside the gene matches: 9. The CDR3 region is CASSQDPTGTFYEQYF. The CDR3 coding sequence is TGTGCCAGCAGCCAAGATCCGACAGGGACGTTTTACGAGCAGTACTTC.

The chain links TRBV29-1 to TRBJ1-2, with D perhaps matching TRBD1 (5 bases). With 4 bases removed from V and 7 bases from J, the gap between germline ends came to 25 bases. This CDR3 is built from 16 residues. Germline assignment: CDR1 SQVTM and CDR2 ANQGSEA. The CDR3 is CSVAWTLEGLVGGYTF. CDR3 nucleotide sequence: TGCAGCGTTGCCTGGACACTTGAGGGGCTTGTGGGTGGCTACACCTTC.

The chain employs TRBV29-1 and TRBJ1-1; D might be TRBD1 (5 bases). Germline-derived CDR1 and CDR2 are SQVTM and ANQGSEA. Trimming took 0 bases from V and 4 from J, leaving 9 bases between them. This CDR3 region has 13 residues. This CDR3 is CSVEDGGGTEAFF. The CDR3 DNA follows: TGCAGCGTTGAAGACGGGGGTGGCACTGAAGCTTTCTTT.

In this sample, this clone turned up a few times. The CDR3 nucleotides read TGTGCCAGCAGCCAACCAAACGGCGGCAGGGGGCTTGTCCAGTTCTTC. Translating it yields CASSQPNGGRGLVQFF. This chain joins TRBV14 and TRBJ2-1; 8 bases map to TRBD1. Germline V gives CDR1 SGHDN, CDR2 FVKESK. V was pared by 2 bases and J by 13 bases, with 16 bases of the junction left unmatched. The CDR3 covers 16 residues.